These 28 T cell receptor beta chains were all obtained from the same sample, sequenced in a study of blood T cells in healthy people across ages. A J-beta primer mix and a sample-barcoded 5' primer were used in a second PCR of roughly 6 to 12 cycles. TCRdb re-called the 5' RACE reads through MiXCR, storing one row per CDR3 protein. The sample consists of 1.5 million or so distinct CDR3 sequences, approximately 42% of them appearing once. What was sequenced was blood. The receptors were sampled from a woman between 18 and 29 years old in good health.

The gene calls are TRBV29-1 and TRBJ1-1; TRBD1 is a possible D gene (6 bases). The CDR3 has 16 residues. With 5 bases removed from V and 0 bases from J, the gap between germline ends came to 19 bases. CDR1 and CDR2 (germline): SQVTM, ANQGSEA. CDR3 loop: CSVHRGPGYVNTEAFF. CDR3 DNA sequence: TGCAGCGTTCACCGGGGGCCTGGGTATGTGAACACTGAAGCTTTCTTT.

This clonotype was detected only a few times. The rearrangement uses TRBV12-3 or TRBV12-4 and TRBJ1-2; no clear D. Between the trimmed V and J ends, which lost 4 bases and 6 bases, there was a span of 9 bases. This CDR3 has 12 amino acids. CDR3 bases: TGTGCCAGCAGTTCATCAGTGAATGGCTACACCTTC. Its protein is CASSSSVNGYTF.

This clonotype was recorded many times. The rearrangement joins TRBV25-1 to TRBJ1-2; perhaps TRBD1 as D (6 bases). Germline-derived CDR1 and CDR2 are MGHDK and SYGVNS. The CDR3 runs 16 residues. Trimming took off 4 bases at V and 4 bases at J, with 19 bases between the two ends. The CDR3 sequence is CASSAYGGDLSYGYTF. The CDR3 DNA reads TGTGCCAGCAGTGCGTACGGGGGCGACCTTAGCTATGGCTACACCTTC.

The chain recombines TRBV20-1 with TRBJ2-3, with 10 nucleotides matching TRBD2. V dropped 5 bases and J dropped 2; count of bases not matched to a gene: 7. The CDR3 length is 15 residues. Per the germline V gene, CDR1 is DFQATT and CDR2 is SNEGSKA (reference sequence). CDR3 region: CSAETSGPYTDTQYF. DNA of the CDR3: TGCAGTGCTGAGACTAGCGGGCCCTACACAGATACGCAGTATTTT.

As regards this clonotype: At one of its ends the junction is not consistent with the germline gene, which may arise from a read error. The CDR3 nucleotides read TGTGCCACGGTGTTGGAGAATGAGCGGTTCTTC. It translates to CATVLENERFF. The J gene is TRBJ2-1, the V gene TRBV15, with unresolved D. CDR3 size: 11 residues. The germline V gene encodes CDR1 LNHNV and CDR2 YYDKDF (reference sequence).

The chain employs TRBV7-9 and TRBJ1-6; no clear D gene. V was pared by 1 base and J by 0 bases, with 7 bases between. The length of the CDR3 is 16 residues. Germline CDR1 SEHNR, CDR2 FQNEAQ (reference sequence). CDR3 region: CASSLDPSSYNSPLHF. The CDR3 DNA reads TGTGCCAGCAGCTTAGACCCGAGCTCCTATAATTCACCCCTCCACTTT.

This chain joins TRBV6-5 and TRBJ1-1, with D tentatively TRBD1 (6 bases). Trimming shortened V by 2 bases and J by 1 base, and 14 bases separated the two germline ends. The germline gives CDR1 MNHEY, CDR2 SVGAGI. This CDR3 has 16 amino acids. CDR3 protein: CASSYPTLQGNTEAFF. CDR3 sequence (DNA): TGTGCCAGCAGTTACCCGACCCTACAGGGGAACACTGAAGCTTTCTTT.

The gene calls are TRBV2 and TRBJ2-7; TRBD2 matches 8 bases. CDR1 SNHLY and CDR2 FYNNEI come from the germline V gene. After removal of 5 bases from V and 7 bases from J, the junction contained 13 bases not matched to a gene. The length of the CDR3 is 15 residues. CDR3 nucleotides: TGTGCCAGCAGTCCCCCTGGGACTAGTTCCCATGAGCAGTACTTC. Amino acid sequence: CASSPPGTSSHEQYF.

This clonotype was observed a handful of times. The CDR3 spells CASRSSGTGLENEQYF. For the CDR3, the DNA is TGTGCCAGCAGGTCCTCCGGGACCGGGTTAGAGAACGAGCAGTACTTC. V usage is TRBV28 and J usage is TRBJ2-7; D could derive from TRBD1 or TRBD2 (5 bases each). CDR3 length: 16 amino acids. Germline V gene data show CDR1 as MDHEN and CDR2 as SYDVKM. V was cut by 6 bases and J by 5 bases, with 23 bases left in between.

This clonotype was counted between two and nine times. The chain carries TRBV28 and TRBJ2-2, with D perhaps assigned TRBD1 or TRBD2 (5 bases each). V was pared by 2 bases and J by 3 bases, with 7 bases between. Germline lookup yields CDR1 MDHEN and CDR2 SYDVKM. The CDR3 totals 14 residues. The CDR3 sequence: CASSLRDDTGELFF. The CDR3 nucleotides are TGTGCCAGCAGTTTACGGGACGACACCGGGGAGCTGTTTTTT.

Remarks on this clonotype: This could be a read error, since a much larger clone is one nucleotide away. The chain employs TRBV7-3 and TRBJ1-1, with TRBD1 matching 7 bases. In germline, CDR1 is SGHTA, CDR2 FQGTGA. Trimming cost V 5 bases and J 4 bases; bases outside gene matches: 4. The CDR3 is 13 amino acids. The CDR3 spells CASSRGQTTEAFF. CDR3 DNA sequence: TGTGCCAGCAGCCGGGGACAGACCACTGAAGCTTTCTTT.

The CDR3 region is CASSFIRDRGADTQYF. The CDR3 bases are TGTGCCAGCAGTTTCATACGGGACCGAGGGGCAGATACGCAGTATTTT. V and J are TRBV28 and TRBJ2-3; TRBD1 or TRBD2 may be the D gene (5 bases each). Germline V gene sequence: CDR1 MDHEN, CDR2 SYDVKM. The V end was cut by 3 bases, the J end by 4 bases, with 17 bases between. The CDR3 extends over 16 amino acids.

Regarding this clonotype: Compared with germline, one end of the junction differs, possibly owing to a read error. The gene calls are TRBV4-2 and TRBJ1-2; no definite D call. CDR3 size: 17 residues. Germline V gene sequence: CDR1 LGHNA, CDR2 YNFKEQ. The CDR3 loop is CTSSQVNRVFDNYGYTF. The CDR3 nucleotides are TGTACCAGCAGCCAAGTTAACCGGGTGTTTGATAACTATGGCTACACCTTC.

The chain employs TRBV20-1 and TRBJ2-3, with D uncertain. The CDR3 extends over 15 amino acids. Germline V gene lookup returns CDR1 DFQATT and CDR2 SNEGSKA (reference sequence). V dropped 2 bases and J dropped 0 bases, with 12 bases sitting between them. The chain's CDR3 is CSARKPGESTDTQYF. The DNA of the CDR3 is TGCAGTGCTAGAAAGCCGGGCGAGAGCACAGATACGCAGTATTTT.

The CDR3 nucleotides are TGTGCCAGCAGGGGATATAGGAATGAGCAGTACTTC. Translating gives CASRGYRNEQYF. The V gene is TRBV3-1, the J gene TRBJ2-5; D gene ambiguous. The V gene lost 6 bases and the J gene lost 11 bases, with 16 bases spanning the gap. Germline assignment: CDR1 LGHDT and CDR2 YNNKEL (reference sequence). The CDR3 contains 12 residues.

A few counts support this clonotype. The genes are TRBV20-1 and TRBJ2-1, with D possibly TRBD1 on 5 matching bases. The CDR3 is 14 residues long. The V gene's germline CDR1 is DFQATT and CDR2 SNEGSKA (reference sequence). Trimming pared 6 bases from V and 6 bases from J, leaving 18 bases between. CDR3 sequence reads: CSAFLGPVSNEQFF. CDR3 coding DNA: TGCAGTGCCTTTTTGGGGCCAGTCTCCAATGAGCAGTTCTTC.

This clonotype was recorded a few times. The rearrangement uses TRBV4-1 and TRBJ2-4, with D tentatively TRBD1 (5 bases). Trimming shortened V by 1 base and J by 6 bases, and 13 bases separated the two germline ends. This CDR3 region has 15 residues. Germline CDR1 reads MGHRA; CDR2 reads YSYEKL. This CDR3 is CASSQVTGRGNIQYF. CDR3 sequence (DNA): TGCGCCAGCAGCCAAGTGACCGGTAGGGGAAACATTCAGTACTTC.

The chain recombines TRBV7-3 with TRBJ2-1, with D perhaps matching TRBD2 (5 bases). The V gene's germline CDR1 is SGHTA and CDR2 FQGTGA. The CDR3 extends over 15 amino acids. Trimming cost V 4 bases and J 5 bases, with 15 bases left between them. The chain's CDR3 is CASSSSPGLNNEQFF. As DNA, the CDR3 is TGTGCCAGCAGCTCATCCCCCGGACTTAACAATGAGCAGTTCTTC.

This clonotype was picked up a small number of times. This rearrangement joins TRBV20-1 to TRBJ1-2; D not resolved. Germline values: CDR1 DFQATT, CDR2 SNEGSKA (reference sequence). The CDR3 totals 14 residues. The ends were cut back, 0 bases at V and 0 bases at J, with 8 bases in the middle. Here the CDR3 DNA reads TGCAGTGCTAGAGATCTCATAACTAACTATGGCTACACCTTC. Translated: CSARDLITNYGYTF.

This clonotype was counted only a few times. The gene calls are TRBV27 and TRBJ1-6, with a possible D match to TRBD1 (5 bases). This CDR3 has 15 residues. Germline CDR1 is MNHEY and CDR2 is SMNVEV (reference sequence). V was cut by 2 bases and J by 2 bases, with 7 bases left in between. CDR3 protein: CASSLGGTYNSPLHF. In nucleotides, the CDR3 is TGTGCCAGCAGTTTAGGGGGTACCTATAATTCACCCCTCCACTTT.

This chain uses TRBV29-1 with TRBJ2-7; the D call may be TRBD1 or TRBD2 (5 bases each). CDR3 length: 16 amino acids. Trimming removed 0 bases at V and 0 bases at J, with 15 bases between. Germline values: CDR1 SQVTM, CDR2 ANQGSEA. Written as DNA, the CDR3 is TGCAGCGTTGAAGATCGAGGGGCAGGAATCTCCTACGAGCAGTACTTC. It specifies CSVEDRGAGISYEQYF.

This clonotype was counted only a few times. The chain carries TRBV6-2 or TRBV6-3 and TRBJ2-3, with a possible D match to TRBD2 (6 bases). Trimming stripped 6 bases from V and 2 bases from J, with 15 bases between. Germline V gene lookup returns CDR1 MNHEY and CDR2 SVGEGT. The CDR3 is 15 amino acids. CDR3 loop: CASRSGAGLTDTQYF. In DNA, the CDR3 is TGTGCCAGCAGGAGCGGAGCGGGCCTCACAGATACGCAGTATTTT.

This clonotype was seen repeatedly, ten times or more. The rearrangement uses TRBV7-2 and TRBJ2-3; D is undetermined. Germline CDR1 reads SGHTA; CDR2 reads FQGNSA. There are 13 residues in the CDR3. V was clipped by 7 bases and J by 1 base, with 9 bases between them. CDR3 loop: CASKTSGTDTQYF. CDR3 sequence (DNA): TGTGCCAGCAAGACGTCGGGCACAGATACGCAGTATTTT.

The chain is built from TRBV7-9 and TRBJ1-2; perhaps TRBD1 as D (5 bases). This CDR3 region has 16 residues. V was pared by 1 base and J by 3 bases, with 15 bases between. Germline V CDR1 and CDR2: SEHNR, FQNEAQ (reference sequence). CDR3 nucleotides: TGTGCCAGCAGCTTAGATGGGACGGGAGGTGACTATGGCTACACCTTC. Its protein is CASSLDGTGGDYGYTF.

This clonotype came up a few times. The V gene is TRBV6-6, the J gene TRBJ1-2; maybe TRBD1 (6 bases). Germline loops: CDR1 MNHNY, CDR2 SVGAGI (reference sequence). The V gene lost 4 bases and the J gene lost 7 bases, with 16 bases spanning the gap. The CDR3 length is 14 residues. The CDR3 reads CASSSSGAGFGYTF. In DNA, the CDR3 is TGTGCCAGCAGTTCCTCAGGGGCAGGGTTTGGCTACACCTTC.

This chain uses TRBV12-3 or TRBV12-4 with TRBJ1-6; 7 nucleotides align to TRBD1. Trimming took 4 bases from V and 9 from J; bases not matched to a gene: 6. The CDR3 is 14 amino acids. The CDR3 protein is CASSSTGDTSPLHF. DNA for the CDR3: TGTGCCAGCAGTTCAACAGGGGATACTTCACCCCTCCACTTT.

V usage is TRBV6-4 and J usage is TRBJ2-5; D gene unclear. The CDR3 has 13 amino acids. Germline lookup yields CDR1 MRHNA and CDR2 SNTAGT. With 3 bases removed from V and 3 bases from J, the gap between germline ends came to 8 bases. As DNA, the CDR3 is TGTGCCAGCAGTGAGTCAGCAAAAGAGACCCAGTACTTC. It is translated as CASSESAKETQYF.

This clonotype has a count of ten or more. The CDR3: CASSHGLAGEIIGYEQYF. The CDR3 region has the DNA TGCGCCAGCAGCCACGGACTAGCGGGAGAAATAATCGGGTACGAGCAGTACTTC. The J gene is TRBJ2-7, the V gene TRBV4-1; 13 bases fit TRBD2. The CDR3 is 18 amino acids. The trim removed 3 bases at V and 4 bases at J, leaving 12 bases unmatched. Per germline, CDR1 MGHRA and CDR2 YSYEKL.